Included here is one TCR beta chain sequence, with context. This sample was included in a study of blood T cell repertoires in COVID-19. Whole-study context: From T cells, B-cell-depleted T cells, or PBMCs came the material, which was cDNA or gDNA.

In the original workflow: Reference gene primer amplification yielded estimated nucleated cell counts. Here immunoSEQ multiplex PCR was the method, and the copy in TCRdb shows in-frame clones only, minus some. For V, J and clone size, that table is used; D and trimming come from the DNA. This sample has fewer than 60,000 clones; roughly 86% occur once, and the top ten carry roughly 15%. V was shortened by 3 bases and J by 4 bases, with 6 bases between the two germline ends. Per the germline V gene, CDR1 is SNHLY and CDR2 is FYNNEI. The CDR3 sequence is 12 residues long. The sequencing sample was made of peripheral blood. The receptor comes from a human donor in a cohort sampled during active COVID-19. The chain has TRBV2 and TRBJ2-5; unclear D gene. CDR3 residues: CASSERPETQYF. The CDR3 bases are TGTGCCAGCAGTGAGCGGCCAGAGACCCAGTACTTC.